A single sample gave rise to the 15 T cell receptor beta chains below, sequenced in a study of cytomegalovirus exposure and HLA in healthy donors. Amplification used 60 Vbeta primers and 13 Jbeta primers. The repertoire was sequenced with immunoSEQ multiplex PCR; TCRdb's copy has only in-frame clones and lacks some. The data show about 140,000 clones, around 80% seen once. The sample comprised PBMCs. These receptors were collected from a woman between 35 and 50 years old in good health and CMV-seronegative.

V gene TRBV19 combines with J gene TRBJ2-1; 9 nucleotides align to TRBD1. The CDR3 loop spans 14 amino acids. Looked up from germline, CDR1 is LNHDA and CDR2 is SQIVND (reference sequence). J was trimmed by 4 bases and V by 4 bases; bases with no gene match: 2. The CDR3 sequence is CASSRDRDYNEQFF. CDR3 DNA sequence: TGTGCCAGTAGTAGGGACAGGGATTACAATGAGCAGTTCTTC.

This clone appeared once. The chain couples TRBV9 to TRBJ2-7; 9 nucleotides align to TRBD1. In germline, CDR1 is SGDLS, CDR2 YYNGEE. Trimming took 1 base from V and 3 from J; bases not matched to a gene: 14. The CDR3 spans 18 residues. The CDR3 loop is CASSVKIEPDRGRYEQYF. DNA for the CDR3: TGTGCCAGCAGCGTAAAAATTGAACCGGACAGGGGACGCTACGAGCAGTACTTC.

The V and J genes are TRBV27 and TRBJ1-2, with D maybe TRBD1 (6 bases). Germline V CDR1 and CDR2: MNHEY, SMNVEV (reference sequence). The CDR3 extends over 18 amino acids. The ends were cut back, 3 bases at V and 3 bases at J, with 23 bases in the middle. DNA of the CDR3: TGTGCCAGCAGTTTTCAGCACCCTACTCTCAGGGGTCACTATGGCTACACCTTC. Its translation: CASSFQHPTLRGHYGYTF.

This clone is a singleton in its sample. The rearrangement joins TRBV11-1 to TRBJ2-7; weak D call: TRBD2 (5 bases). The CDR3 runs 15 residues. Deletions cut 1 base from V and 4 bases from J, with 14 bases between. The germline gives CDR1 SGHAT, CDR2 FQDESV (reference sequence). The CDR3 DNA reads as TGTGCCAGCAGCTTAGGAGGAGGAGTATATTACGAGCAGTACTTC. It codes for CASSLGGGVYYEQYF.

This clone is a singleton in its sample. The DNA for the CDR3 is TGTGCCAGCATTTTAAGCAGGGGGCGGACCTACGAGCAGTACTTC. This gives the protein CASILSRGRTYEQYF. J is TRBJ2-5 and V is TRBV11-3; 8 bases align to TRBD1. The DNA end is a closer match to TRBJ2-7, so the J assignment may be wrong. The CDR3 is made up of 15 amino acids. Germline lookup yields CDR1 SGHNT and CDR2 YENEEA.

This sequence joins TRBV6-5 and TRBJ1-2; the D gene is possibly TRBD1 (6 bases). CDR1 and CDR2 from the germline V gene are MNHEY and SVGAGI. The CDR3 runs to 14 residues. The V gene lost 5 bases and the J gene lost 4 bases, with 14 bases spanning the gap. The CDR3 coding sequence is TGTGCCAGCAGTCGAACAGGGAAGGGCTATGGCTACACCTTC. It encodes CASSRTGKGYGYTF.

The gene calls are TRBV6-6 and TRBJ2-7; TRBD2 matches 11 bases. J gave up 2 bases and V 6 bases, and 3 bases lay outside the gene matches. The CDR3 runs 14 residues. Germline V gene data show CDR1 as MNHNY and CDR2 as SVGAGI (reference sequence). The chain's CDR3 is CASSLLAGAYEQYF. As DNA, the CDR3 is TGTGCCAGCAGCCTACTAGCGGGGGCCTACGAGCAGTACTTC.

The chain carries TRBV13 and TRBJ1-4; the D is unclear. CDR3 size: 14 residues. With 2 bases removed from V and 8 bases from J, the gap between germline ends came to 12 bases. Germline V lookup: CDR1 PRHDT, CDR2 FYEKMQ (reference sequence). The CDR3 loop reads CASSLPGYGEKLFF. CDR3 in DNA: TGTGCCAGCAGCTTACCCGGGTATGGCGAAAAACTGTTTTTT.

V and J are TRBV6-5 and TRBJ2-3, with D possibly matching TRBD2 (5 bases). V gave up 9 bases and J gave up 4 bases, with 17 bases separating them. This CDR3 contains 14 residues. In germline, CDR1 is MNHEY, CDR2 SVGAGI. In DNA form, the CDR3 reads TGTGCCAGTGGGTCCTGGGAGCGCCCAGATACGCAGTATTTT. Its protein product is CASGSWERPDTQYF.

The sample holds one count of this clone. V and J are TRBV28 and TRBJ2-1; TRBD2 aligns across 12 bases. Germline V gene lookup returns CDR1 MDHEN and CDR2 SYDVKM. This CDR3 is built from 19 residues. J was trimmed by 4 bases and V by 0 bases; bases with no gene match: 10. CDR3 sequence: CASSLWWTSGTGGYNEQFF. In nucleotides, the CDR3 is TGTGCCAGCAGTTTATGGTGGACTAGCGGGACTGGGGGGTACAATGAGCAGTTCTTC.

In this sample, this clone turned up once. Other DNA sequences in this sample translate to the same CDR3. The chain employs TRBV7-3 and TRBJ2-7; D possibly corresponds to TRBD2 (5 bases). The CDR3 contains 16 residues. V dropped 5 bases and J dropped 3 bases, with 20 bases sitting between them. Germline V gene data show CDR1 as SGHTA and CDR2 as FQGTGA. The CDR3 here is CASSPGSRREGYEQYF. The CDR3 nucleotides are TGTGCCAGCAGCCCTGGCTCCAGGAGAGAGGGCTACGAGCAGTACTTC. Supplemented by reference TRBV7-3 and TRBJ2-7, the full variable domain reads GAGVSQTPSNKVTEKGKYVELRCDPISGHTALYWYRQSLGQGPEFLIYFQGTGAADDSGLPNDRFFAVRPEGSVSTLKIQRTERGDSAVYLCASSPGSRREGYEQYFGPGTRLTVT.

The chain couples TRBV27 to TRBJ2-1; 9 nucleotides align to TRBD1. There are 15 residues in the CDR3. V trimming: 6 bases; J trimming: 5 bases; junction bases outside the gene matches: 8. The V gene's germline CDR1 is MNHEY and CDR2 SMNVEV (reference sequence). The CDR3 is CASRQGAKGDNEQFF. CDR3 DNA: TGTGCCAGCAGACAGGGGGCGAAGGGCGACAATGAGCAGTTCTTC.

The chain is built from TRBV11-2 and TRBJ2-7, with TRBD2 identical over 8 bases. The CDR3 has 16 residues. Germline V lookup: CDR1 SGHAT, CDR2 FQNNGV. Trimming took 5 bases from V and 4 from J; bases not matched to a gene: 13. CDR3 coding DNA: TGTGCCAGCAGCGCCTTACCGCGACTAGCGAGGTACGAGCAGTACTTC. As protein: CASSALPRLARYEQYF.

V and J are TRBV5-4 and TRBJ2-7; possible D gene TRBD1, 5 bases. The V gene lost 3 bases and the J gene lost 1 base, with 14 bases spanning the gap. The length of the CDR3 is 15 residues. The germline gives CDR1 SGHNT, CDR2 YYREEE (reference sequence). The CDR3 here is CASSSPGTGSYEQYF. In nucleotides, the CDR3 is TGTGCCAGCAGCTCCCCGGGCACAGGTTCCTACGAGCAGTACTTC.

This clone was observed a single time. The gene calls are TRBV21-1 and TRBJ2-7; TRBD1 reflects the table's D call only, with no check against the DNA. TRBV21-1 is a pseudogene. This CDR3 is 17 amino acids long. The CDR3 DNA sequence: TGTGCCAGCAGCAACCCCAACCCGGGACAGGGGTTCGACGAGCAGTACTTC. Protein product: CASSNPNPGQGFDEQYF.